What follows are 17 T cell receptor beta chains derived from one specimen sequenced in a study of shared clonotypes between healthy human individuals. The data were produced by immunoSEQ multiplex PCR, yet TCRdb's version contains in-frame clones alone and is incomplete. The table records more than 2,000,000 clones, approximately 93% of them present only once. The specimen was naive CD4+ T cells from PBMCs. Subset of the sample: CD45RA+ positively selected. These receptors came from a man aged 18 to 29 in good health. Some clones in this sample may be carry-over from other donors' samples.

The V gene is TRBV7-2, the J gene TRBJ2-5; TRBD2 agrees at 8 bases. V was pared by 4 bases and J by 5 bases, with 12 bases of the junction left unmatched. This CDR3 has 16 amino acids. Germline assignment: CDR1 SGHTA and CDR2 FQGNSA. For the CDR3, the DNA is TGTGCCAGCAGCTCCCTAGGGAGCGGGAGAGGGGAGACCCAGTACTTC. The encoded protein is CASSSLGSGRGETQYF.

This rearrangement joins TRBV5-4 to TRBJ2-1; 11 bases match TRBD2. Trimming removed 4 bases from V and 7 bases from J; junction bases left unmatched: 7. The germline V gene has CDR1 SGHNT and CDR2 YYREEE (reference sequence). The CDR3 runs to 15 residues. CDR3 loop: CASSGGTSGLNEQFF. Written as DNA, the CDR3 is TGTGCCAGCAGCGGAGGGACTAGCGGCCTTAATGAGCAGTTCTTC. The whole variable domain, filled in from reference TRBV5-4 and TRBJ2-1, reads ETGVTQSPTHLIKTRGQQVTLRCSSQSGHNTVSWYQQALGQGPQFIFQYYREEENGRGNFPPRFSGLQFPNYSSELNVNALELDDSALYLCASSGGTSGLNEQFFGPGTRLTVL.

The chain employs TRBV6-5 and TRBJ1-5, with no clear D. Looked up from germline, CDR1 is MNHEY and CDR2 is SVGAGI. The CDR3 has 13 amino acids. The V gene lost 5 bases and the J gene lost 2 bases, with 7 bases spanning the gap. CDR3 amino acids: CASSEAGNQPQHF. In nucleotides, the CDR3 is TGTGCCAGCAGTGAGGCGGGCAATCAGCCCCAGCATTTT.

The chain employs TRBV6-6 and TRBJ2-2; 7 bases are a match to TRBD1. V gave up 7 bases and J gave up 1 base; unmatched junction bases: 6. Germline V gives CDR1 MNHNY, CDR2 SVGAGI (reference sequence). CDR3 length: 15 residues. The CDR3 loop reads CASIKQGMNTGELFF. CDR3 nucleotide sequence: TGTGCCAGCATAAAACAGGGGATGAACACCGGGGAGCTGTTTTTT.

This clone was detected a few times. The sample carries other DNA sequences with the same CDR3. The J gene is TRBJ1-5, the V gene TRBV28; 7 positions match TRBD1. In germline, CDR1 is MDHEN, CDR2 SYDVKM. This CDR3 is 13 amino acids long. The J segment lost 5 bases and the V segment lost 6 bases, leaving 4 bases of the junction unmatched. The CDR3 bases are TGTGCCAGCAGAAGACAGGGAGATCAGCCCCAGCATTTT. Translation: CASRRQGDQPQHF.

The chain is built from TRBV7-2 and TRBJ2-3; D perhaps matches TRBD2 (6 bases). The germline V and J ends were trimmed by 4 bases and 0 bases, with 14 bases remaining between them. CDR3 size: 16 residues. In germline, CDR1 is SGHTA, CDR2 FQGNSA. CDR3 DNA: TGTGCCAGCAGCTCCTTAGCGGATGCTAGCACAGATACGCAGTATTTT. Its protein product is CASSSLADASTDTQYF.

Remarks on this clone: This sample also contains other DNA sequences that code for the same CDR3. The rearrangement joins TRBV11-3 to TRBJ2-1; 13 nucleotides align to TRBD2. Germline CDR1 SGHNT, CDR2 YENEEA. The CDR3 has 15 residues. The J segment lost 4 bases and the V segment lost 3 bases, leaving 0 bases of the junction unmatched. CDR3 residues: CASSLGLAGYNEQFF. DNA of the CDR3: TGTGCCAGCAGCTTGGGACTAGCGGGATACAATGAGCAGTTCTTC.

The rearrangement joins TRBV27 to TRBJ2-2; tentatively, D is TRBD2 (7 bases). From germline, CDR1 is MNHEY and CDR2 SMNVEV (reference sequence). V dropped 11 bases and J dropped 4 bases, with 17 bases sitting between them. The CDR3 has 14 amino acids. CDR3 bases: TGTGCCGTAAGGGGGAGGGCTGCCACCGGGGAGCTGTTTTTT. Amino acids: CAVRGRAATGELFF.

This chain joins TRBV4-1 and TRBJ2-7, with 7 bases that match TRBD2. CDR3 length: 16 amino acids. The germline V gene encodes CDR1 MGHRA and CDR2 YSYEKL. The V gene end was trimmed by 2 bases and the J gene end by 1 base; junction bases not matched to a gene: 8. CDR3 in DNA: TGCGCCAGCAGCCAACCCGGGGGACTACGATCCTACGAGCAGTACTTC. The encoded protein is CASSQPGGLRSYEQYF.

This clone appeared a single time. The chain recombines TRBV7-7 with TRBJ2-2; D is ambiguous. The CDR3 contains 16 residues. Germline CDR1 and CDR2: SSHAT and FNYEAQ (reference sequence). The germline V and J ends were trimmed by 1 base and 1 base, with 10 bases remaining between them. The CDR3 sequence: CASSLGPHKNTGELFF. The CDR3, as DNA: TGTGCCAGCAGCTTAGGACCACACAAGAACACCGGGGAGCTGTTTTTT.

This chain joins TRBV28 and TRBJ1-3; possibly TRBD1 for D (5 bases). The CDR3 loop spans 15 amino acids. CDR1 and CDR2 (germline): MDHEN, SYDVKM. The V end lost 6 bases, the J end lost 0 bases, and 12 bases lay between the germline ends. The chain's CDR3 is CASRNLGGSGNTIYF. The CDR3 nucleotides are TGTGCCAGCAGAAACCTCGGGGGCTCTGGAAACACCATATATTTT.

As regards this clone: The same CDR3 arises from other DNA sequences in this sample as well. V is TRBV18 and J is TRBJ2-7, with D tentatively TRBD1 (5 bases). The CDR3 totals 13 residues. CDR1 is KGHSH and CDR2 is LQKENI in the germline V gene. V lost 6 bases to trimming and J lost 2 bases, with 11 bases between them. The CDR3 protein is CASSPQGTYEQYF. The CDR3, as DNA: TGTGCCAGCTCCCCCCAGGGAACCTACGAGCAGTACTTC.

This rearrangement joins TRBV5-1 to TRBJ2-1; TRBD2 agrees at 14 bases. CDR1 is SGHRS, CDR2 YFSETQ, per germline. Losses at the gene ends were 4 bases for V and 6 bases for J; bases not matched to a gene: 6. This CDR3 region has 16 residues. DNA of the CDR3: TGCGCCAGCAGCATCGGGACTAGCGGGAGCATCAATGAGCAGTTCTTC. This encodes CASSIGTSGSINEQFF.

The rearrangement uses TRBV5-1 and TRBJ2-3; D is possibly TRBD1 or TRBD2 (5 bases each). The germline V gene has CDR1 SGHRS and CDR2 YFSETQ. This CDR3 comprises 18 residues. V was cut by 4 bases and J by 2 bases, with 23 bases left in between. CDR3 DNA: TGCGCCAGCAGCCCTGGCCGCGGACGAGGGGTAACCACAGATACGCAGTATTTT. Translation: CASSPGRGRGVTTDTQYF.

To note about this clone: This sample also contains other DNA sequences that code for the same CDR3. The J gene is TRBJ1-2, the V gene TRBV6-5; 9 bases map to TRBD1. Trimming at V came to 6 bases and at J to 7 bases, leaving 0 bases not matched to a gene. The germline gives CDR1 MNHEY, CDR2 SVGAGI. The CDR3 has 11 amino acids. The CDR3 DNA is TGTGCCAGCAGGGACAGGGGTGGCTACACCTTC. Encoded protein: CASRDRGGYTF.

The rearrangement joins TRBV6-5 to TRBJ1-1; D remains ambiguous. CDR3 length equals 14 residues. Deletions cut 2 bases from V and 0 bases from J, with 7 bases between. Looked up from germline, CDR1 is MNHEY and CDR2 is SVGAGI. The CDR3 sequence is CASSYRVVNTEAFF. DNA of the CDR3: TGTGCCAGCAGTTACAGGGTGGTGAACACTGAAGCTTTCTTT.

The chain recombines TRBV2 with TRBJ2-5; tentative D call: TRBD1 (6 bases). The CDR3 contains 15 residues. With 7 bases removed from V and 1 base from J, the gap between germline ends came to 16 bases. Germline lookup yields CDR1 SNHLY and CDR2 FYNNEI. The chain's CDR3 is CASTGRGTPQETQYF. The CDR3, as DNA: TGTGCCAGCACTGGGAGAGGGACACCCCAAGAGACCCAGTACTTC.